This TCR beta chain was captured in a study of blood T cells in healthy people across ages. The study, taken as a whole, reports: Unknown CMV status may confound age-related changes in expanded clones. Unsorted PBMCs blocked a conclusive comparison of naive and antigen-experienced cells. Fewer expanded clones and more diversity marked long-lived versus aged donors.

Points on this clonotype: The target antigen is unknown.

A second PCR of 7 to 11 cycles used a sample-barcoded 5' primer and a J-beta primer mix. MiXCR was run by TCRdb on the 5' RACE reads, yielding one entry per CDR3 protein. Of over 1,300,000 distinct CDR3 sequences in the sample, approximately 59% were seen once. A minimum of 5 micrograms of total RNA was extracted per sample. Germline CDR1 is MGHRA and CDR2 is YSYEKL. The CDR3 totals 13 residues. V gave up 5 bases and J gave up 4 bases; unmatched junction bases: 4. The chain is built from TRBV4-1 and TRBJ1-1, with 7 bases identical to TRBD1. The receptor was isolated from a man younger than 35 in good health. The specimen was blood. This CDR3 is CASSVGGVTEAFF. The DNA for the CDR3 is TGCGCCAGCAGCGTAGGGGGCGTCACTGAAGCTTTCTTT.